A selection of T cell receptor beta chains follows, all from one sample in a study of blood T cell repertoires in COVID-19. TCRdb's copy holds only in-frame clones and misses some; the assay was immunoSEQ multiplex PCR. The table has fewer than 700,000 clones, roughly nine tenths seen once. The sample taken for sequencing was peripheral blood. The receptors were gathered from a woman aged 45-65 years with COVID-19, enrolled during active disease. The CDR3 runs from the conserved cysteine through the conserved F or W. D genes are given only for firm matches.

D gene	CDR3 length	J gene	V gene	CDR3 protein
.	13	TRBJ1-1	TRBV12-3/TRBV12-4	CASSLVQNTEAFF
TRBD1	14	TRBJ1-1	TRBV7-3	CASSPGQGNTEAFF
TRBD2	16	TRBJ2-1	TRBV5-1	CASSGEGGGLRNEQFF
.	14	TRBJ1-5	TRBV29-1	CSVASGASNQPQHF
TRBD1	14	TRBJ1-5	TRBV7-6	CASSLGQGDQPQHF
.	15	TRBJ1-5	TRBV7-2	CASSSGRGRGQPQHF
.	14	TRBJ2-7	TRBV5-1	CASSLEAGRYEQYF
.	15	TRBJ1-5	TRBV2	CASSRDNRAAQPQHF
.	15	TRBJ1-2	TRBV10-1	CASSQDRSDPEGYTF
.	16	TRBJ1-1	TRBV7-3	CASSLSDGLMNTEAFF
TRBD1	15	TRBJ2-1	TRBV5-4	CASSLRQGAYNEQFF
.	13	TRBJ2-3	TRBV30	CAWSVGGDHTQYF
TRBD2	17	TRBJ2-1	TRBV4-1	CASSQSRPGLATDEQFF
.	11	TRBJ1-1	TRBV29-1	CSVGPNTEAFF
.	13	TRBJ2-4	TRBV12-3/TRBV12-4	CATSEGAKDIQYF
.	13	TRBJ1-1	TRBV29-1	CSVVQGGNTEAFF
.	15	TRBJ1-5	TRBV3-1/TRBV3-2	CASSQELYSNQPQHF
.	16	TRBJ1-6	TRBV3-1/TRBV3-2	CASSLRGPENNSPLHF
.	13	TRBJ1-1	TRBV3-1/TRBV3-2	CASSLTPNTEAFF
TRBD1	16	TRBJ1-1	TRBV3-1/TRBV3-2	CASSRGQGPGNTEAFF
.	13	TRBJ1-2	TRBV4-1	CASSQGTGVGYTF
TRBD1	19	TRBJ2-1	TRBV6-6	CASSPRGTGGYIGYNEQFF
TRBD1	17	TRBJ1-2	TRBV14	CASSQVPSGTGEYGYTF
.	15	TRBJ1-1	TRBV5-1	CASSLGGTPNTEAFF
.	16	TRBJ2-5	TRBV5-1	CASSLGLIQDEETQYF
.	14	TRBJ1-2	TRBV19	CASSMAAPLDGYTF
TRBD1	14	TRBJ1-4	TRBV7-9	CASRWDSDNEKLFF
.	15	TRBJ2-2	TRBV6-5	CASRSQLATTGELFF
.	17	TRBJ2-2	TRBV9	CASSALALLANTGELFF
.	12	TRBJ1-5	TRBV6-5	CASSSEGQPQHF
.	15	TRBJ1-2	TRBV6-5	CASTNLGRGVDGYTF
.	15	TRBJ1-5	TRBV6-2/TRBV6-3	CASSPVGQGDQPQHF
TRBD1	15	TRBJ2-1	TRBV6-2/TRBV6-3	CASSPGQGTYNEQFF
.	15	TRBJ1-1	TRBV27	CASSSGGRGYTEAFF
.	15	TRBJ1-1	TRBV5-1	CASSTGVGGNTEAFF
TRBD1	14	TRBJ2-7	TRBV7-9	CASSPLGQSYEQYF
.	11	TRBJ1-1	TRBV20-1	CSAQQYTEAFF
.	13	TRBJ2-3	TRBV18	CVSSPYETDTQYF
TRBD1	14	TRBJ2-7	TRBV2	CASRRTGQFDEQYF
TRBD1	12	TRBJ1-6	TRBV23-1	CASSGQGSPLHF
.	12	TRBJ1-1	TRBV6-6	CASSQGTTEAFF
.	15	TRBJ2-3	TRBV7-9	CASSLAGGLGDTQYF
.	18	TRBJ2-3	TRBV13	CASSLGQGAGYGTDTQYF
TRBD1	14	TRBJ1-2	TRBV4-1	CASSLGTGIYGYTF
.	15	TRBJ2-7	TRBV5-4	CASTPRAGLRYEQYF
.	18	TRBJ1-5	TRBV28	CASTGNPYLYYSNQPQHF
.	12	TRBJ1-1	TRBV6-5	CASGRRATEAFF
.	15	TRBJ1-2	TRBV18	CASSPTTIPWYGYTF
.	14	TRBJ1-2	TRBV3-1/TRBV3-2	CASSPTDGGGGYTF
.	10	TRBJ1-6	TRBV21-1	CASPRSALHF
TRBD1	15	TRBJ1-5	TRBV9	CASSRTGEGNQPQHF
.	15	TRBJ1-1	TRBV6-4	CASRGTQGGGPEAFF
.	14	TRBJ2-6	TRBV7-9	CASSPGFGANVLTF
.	12	TRBJ1-4	TRBV4-1	CASTGGGEKLFF
.	15	TRBJ2-2	TRBV5-1	CASSRSEGLTGELFF
TRBD1	13	TRBJ2-7	TRBV10-3	CAISGDRGHEQYF
.	14	TRBJ1-3	TRBV18	CASSPMPEGNTIYF
.	15	TRBJ2-2	TRBV11-3	CASSLVGTGSGELFF
.	16	TRBJ1-1	TRBV4-2	CASSQATGLGNTEAFF